What follows are 11 T cell receptor beta chains derived from one specimen sequenced in a study of cytomegalovirus exposure and HLA in healthy donors. 60 Vbeta and 13 Jbeta primers were used in PCR. Generated by immunoSEQ multiplex PCR, the TCRdb table keeps only in-frame clones and is missing some. The table lists about 140,000 clones, around three quarters of them singletons. Sequenced: PBMCs. The origin of the receptors is a man between 40 and 49 years old in good health and CMV-seronegative.

Concerning this clone: At one end, the junction sequence differs from germline, possibly due to a read error. The chain is built from TRBV11-3 and TRBJ2-5; weak D call: TRBD1 (5 bases). This CDR3 spans 13 amino acids. CDR1 is SGHNT and CDR2 is YENEEA in the germline V gene. CDR3 sequence (DNA): TGTGCCGGCAGCTCTAGGGGTCAAGAGACCCAGTACTTC. This translates into CAGSSRGQETQYF.

This sequence joins TRBV18 and TRBJ1-3; D uncertain. Between the trimmed V and J ends, which lost 4 bases and 0 bases, there was a span of 10 bases. The CDR3 covers 15 residues. The germline V gene has CDR1 KGHSH and CDR2 LQKENI. This CDR3 is CASSRLRGSGNTIYF. As DNA, the CDR3 is TGTGCCAGCTCACGTCTACGAGGCTCTGGAAACACCATATATTTT.

This chain connects TRBV14 to TRBJ1-6; TRBD1 is a possible D gene (6 bases). Trimming removed 6 bases from V and 6 bases from J, with 12 bases in between. The CDR3 is made up of 14 amino acids. CDR1 SGHDN and CDR2 FVKESK come from the germline V gene. The CDR3 bases are TGTGCCAGCAGTCACACAGGGACTAATTCACCCCTCCACTTT. The encoded protein is CASSHTGTNSPLHF.

CDR3 sequence (DNA): TGTGCCAGCAGTGAGGACTCCCTCACAGATACGCAGTATTTT. Translated: CASSEDSLTDTQYF. The gene calls are TRBV2 and TRBJ2-3; possible D gene TRBD2, 5 bases. Germline V gene sequence: CDR1 SNHLY, CDR2 FYNNEI. V was cut by 3 bases and J by 2 bases, with 9 bases left in between. This CDR3 has 14 residues.

The gene calls are TRBV7-6 and TRBJ2-2; possibly TRBD2 for D (6 bases). V was cut by 5 bases and J by 8 bases, with 12 bases left in between. Germline-derived CDR1 and CDR2 are SGHVS and FNYEAQ. The CDR3 has 13 residues. CDR3 DNA: TGTGCCAGCAGCCCCCGCGGGGCGGGGGAGCTGTTTTTT. Its protein product is CASSPRGAGELFF.

This chain links TRBV6-6 with TRBJ2-2, with D uncertain. V was cut by 7 bases and J by 0 bases, with 9 bases left in between. Germline CDR1 MNHNY, CDR2 SVGAGI (reference sequence). This CDR3 comprises 14 residues. CDR3 loop: CASIGGSNTGELFF. The CDR3 region has the DNA TGTGCCAGCATCGGCGGATCGAACACCGGGGAGCTGTTTTTT.

The chain recombines TRBV13 with TRBJ1-1, with TRBD1 matching over 7 bases. Germline assignment: CDR1 PRHDT and CDR2 FYEKMQ (reference sequence). The CDR3 spans 14 residues. V was pared by 4 bases and J by 1 base, with 3 bases of the junction left unmatched. The CDR3 sequence: CASSYRDRNTEAFF. The CDR3 region has the DNA TGTGCCAGCAGCTACCGGGACAGGAACACTGAAGCTTTCTTT.

The V and J genes are TRBV6-5 and TRBJ2-7; maybe TRBD1 (6 bases). CDR3 size: 14 residues. Germline values: CDR1 MNHEY, CDR2 SVGAGI. Trimming pared 5 bases from V and 1 base from J, leaving 12 bases between. The CDR3 region has the DNA TGTGCCAGCAGTGTATACAGGGAATCCTACGAGCAGTACTTC. Amino acid sequence: CASSVYRESYEQYF.

V is TRBV5-1 and J is TRBJ2-5, with D possibly matching TRBD1 (6 bases). V gave up 0 bases and J gave up 1 base, with 16 bases separating them. CDR1 and CDR2 from the germline V gene are SGHRS and YFSETQ. The CDR3 spans 17 residues. In nucleotides, the CDR3 is TGCGCCAGCAGCTTGGATCGCAGGGGATTAACCCAAGAGACCCAGTACTTC. Translated: CASSLDRRGLTQETQYF.

This clone appeared a few times. The V call is TRBV9, the J call TRBJ2-3, with D possibly TRBD1 on 6 matching bases. V lost 0 bases and J 1 base, leaving 9 bases between the germline ends. Germline V lookup: CDR1 SGDLS, CDR2 YYNGEE. CDR3 size: 15 residues. This CDR3 is CASSVVGAGTDTQYF. In DNA, the CDR3 is TGTGCCAGCAGCGTAGTGGGGGCCGGCACAGATACGCAGTATTTT.

This chain links TRBV10-3 with TRBJ1-1, with TRBD1 identical over 11 bases. The germline V gene encodes CDR1 ENHRY and CDR2 SYGVKD. This CDR3 region has 17 residues. V was pared by 4 bases and J by 1 base, with 8 bases of the junction left unmatched. The DNA for the CDR3 is TGTGCCATCAGTGGGAGGGACAGGGGGATGGGGAACACTGAAGCTTTCTTT. Translated, it gives CAISGRDRGMGNTEAFF.